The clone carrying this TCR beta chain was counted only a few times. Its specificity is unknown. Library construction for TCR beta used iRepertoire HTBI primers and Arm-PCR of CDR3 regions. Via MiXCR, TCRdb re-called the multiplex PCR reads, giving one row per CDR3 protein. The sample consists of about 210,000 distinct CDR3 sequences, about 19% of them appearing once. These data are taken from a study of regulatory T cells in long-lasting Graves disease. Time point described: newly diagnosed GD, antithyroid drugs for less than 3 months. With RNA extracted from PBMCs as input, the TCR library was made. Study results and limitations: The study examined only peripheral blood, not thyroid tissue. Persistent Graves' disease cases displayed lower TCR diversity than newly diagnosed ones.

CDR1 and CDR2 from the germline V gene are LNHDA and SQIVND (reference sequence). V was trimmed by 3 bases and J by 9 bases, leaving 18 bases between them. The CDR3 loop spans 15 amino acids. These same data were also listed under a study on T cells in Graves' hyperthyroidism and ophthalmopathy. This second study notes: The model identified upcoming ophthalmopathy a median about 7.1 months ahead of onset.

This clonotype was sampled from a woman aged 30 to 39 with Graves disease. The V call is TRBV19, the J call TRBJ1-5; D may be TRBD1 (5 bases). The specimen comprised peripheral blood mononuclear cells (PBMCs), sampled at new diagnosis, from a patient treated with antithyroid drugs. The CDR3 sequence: CASSIWGERVRPQHF. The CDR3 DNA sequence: TGTGCCAGTAGTATCTGGGGCGAGAGGGTGCGGCCCCAGCATTTT.